The clone carrying this T cell receptor beta chain turned up a few times. Antigen: not known. The CDR3 has 13 residues. Germline V gene lookup returns CDR1 SGHRS and CDR2 YFSETQ. Trimming took off 3 bases at V and 8 bases at J, with 14 bases between the two ends. The repertoire was sequenced with immunoSEQ multiplex PCR; TCRdb's copy has only in-frame clones and lacks some. Among hundreds of thousands of clones, about 90% were seen once, and the ten largest hold about a quarter. This record belongs to a study of shared clonotypes between healthy human individuals. Study context: The cohort comprised a couple of women and a few men. Their ages spanned 18 to 49 years. Study results and caveats: Estimated richness values were generally larger in naive subsets than in memory subsets. Against clonotypes common to all four donors, non-shared ones had lower generation probabilities.

Positively selected for CCR7, the CD45RO-negative cells used as naive CD8 cells excluded terminally differentiated effector memory CD45RA+ cells. Nashville, Tennessee was home to all donors, each a Caucasian adult. The sequence was collected from a man aged 25-45 years in good health. The sample taken for sequencing was naive CD8+ T cells sorted from blood. This chain connects TRBV5-1 to TRBJ1-2; D call uncertain. The CDR3 nucleotides are TGCGCCAGCAGCTCAGGATCTGCTAGGGGCTACACCTTC. Its translation is CASSSGSARGYTF.